This T cell receptor (beta chain) emerged from a study of blood T cell repertoires in COVID-19. With V trimmed by 5 bases and J by 0 bases, 3 bases remained unmatched. CDR3 length: 15 amino acids. Germline CDR1 reads SEHNR; CDR2 reads FQNEAQ (reference sequence). Cohorts were assigned according to the clinical history that participants reported. Cohort 3 recovery required two negative PCRs, clearance, or symptom resolution. Sequencing was performed with immunoSEQ multiplex PCR; in TCRdb, only in-frame clones are kept and a portion is missing. The top ten clones hold less than 6% of a sample with approximately 300,000 clones, roughly nine tenths of them seen once.

The specimen sequenced was PBMCs or T cells enriched from blood (not recorded which). The TCR was taken from a woman aged 25 to 45 who had recovered from COVID-19. The chain recombines TRBV7-9 with TRBJ2-7; 11 nucleotides agree with TRBD2. The CDR3: CASSQTSGGSYEQYF. In DNA, the CDR3 is TGTGCCAGCAGCCAAACTAGCGGGGGCTCCTACGAGCAGTACTTC. The full variable domain, its missing parts supplied by reference TRBV7-9 and TRBJ2-7, is DTGVSQNPRHKITKRGQNVTFRCDPISEHNRLYWYRQTLGQGPEFLTYFQNEAQLEKSRLLSDRFSAERPKGSFSTLEIQRTEQGDSAMYLCASSQTSGGSYEQYFGPGTRLTVT.